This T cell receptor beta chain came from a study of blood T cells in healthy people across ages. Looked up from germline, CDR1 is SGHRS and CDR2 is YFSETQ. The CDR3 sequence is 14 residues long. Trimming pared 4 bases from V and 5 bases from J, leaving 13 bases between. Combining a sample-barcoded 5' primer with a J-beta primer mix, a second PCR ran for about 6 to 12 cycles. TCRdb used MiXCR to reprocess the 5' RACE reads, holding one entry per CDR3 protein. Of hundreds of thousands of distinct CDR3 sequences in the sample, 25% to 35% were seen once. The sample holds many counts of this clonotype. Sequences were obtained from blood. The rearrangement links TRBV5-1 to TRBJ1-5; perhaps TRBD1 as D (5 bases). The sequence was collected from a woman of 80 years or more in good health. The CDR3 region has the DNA TGCGCCAGCAGCCGGGACGGAGGGGATCAGCCCCAGCATTTT. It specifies CASSRDGGDQPQHF.